The 25 T cell receptor beta chains below come from one sample, sequenced in a study of T cell repertoires in cytomegalovirus infection. Their antigens are not known. TCRdb independently ran MiXCR on the reads; one entry per CDR3 protein. The repertoire holds more than 85,000 distinct CDR3 sequences, with under 30% as singletons. Material: CD8+ T cells from cultured PBMCs, obtained from culture after CMV antigen stimulation. Every receptor here comes from a human donor in good health (CMV status not recorded). Some clones in this sample may be carry-over from other donors' samples.

This sequence joins TRBV15 and TRBJ2-1, with TRBD2 matching 13 bases. V was clipped by 6 bases and J by 6 bases; unmatched bases: 2. This CDR3 contains 14 residues. Looked up from germline, CDR1 is LNHNV and CDR2 is YYDKDF (reference sequence). The CDR3 DNA reads TGTGCCACCAGAGGGACTAGCGGGGTCAATGAGCAGTTCTTC. Translation gives CATRGTSGVNEQFF.

CDR3 sequence (DNA): TGTGCCAGCAGTGAAGTGGGGAGACGAGAAGAGACCCAGTACTTC. The encoded protein is CASSEVGRREETQYF. The chain links TRBV2 to TRBJ2-5; tentatively, D is TRBD2 (5 bases). Germline V gene data show CDR1 as SNHLY and CDR2 as FYNNEI. The CDR3 covers 15 residues. Deletions cut 1 base from V and 3 bases from J, with 12 bases between.

This clonotype was picked up many times. This rearrangement joins TRBV12-3 or TRBV12-4 to TRBJ2-2; tentatively, D is TRBD1 or TRBD2 (5 bases each). V lost 2 bases to trimming and J lost 2 bases, with 15 bases between them. This CDR3 region has 17 residues. CDR3 sequence: CASSLIWGNLNTGELFF. The DNA for the CDR3 is TGTGCCAGCAGTTTAATTTGGGGGAATTTAAACACCGGGGAGCTGTTTTTT.

In this sample, this clonotype turned up many times. The V and J genes are TRBV27 and TRBJ1-1, with D possibly TRBD1 on 5 matching bases. The CDR3 is 14 amino acids. Trimming took 3 bases from V and 2 from J, leaving 10 bases between them. The V gene's germline CDR1 is MNHEY and CDR2 SMNVEV (reference sequence). CDR3 residues: CASSFGTANTEAFF. The CDR3, as DNA: TGTGCCAGCAGTTTTGGGACGGCTAACACTGAAGCTTTCTTT.

This clonotype has a handful of counts. The chain is built from TRBV19 and TRBJ2-1; 10 nucleotides agree with TRBD2. V trimming: 7 bases; J trimming: 6 bases; junction bases outside the gene matches: 9. Germline V lookup: CDR1 LNHDA, CDR2 SQIVND (reference sequence). This CDR3 contains 15 residues. The CDR3 DNA reads as TGTGCCAGTAACCCGGGACTAGCGCCAAGCAATGAGCAGTTCTTC. Translation gives CASNPGLAPSNEQFF. The full variable domain, with the rest looked up from reference TRBV19 and TRBJ2-1, is DGGITQSPKYLFRKEGQNVTLSCEQNLNHDAMYWYRQDPGQGLRLIYYSQIVNDFQKGDIAEGYSVSREKKESFPLTVTSAQKNPTAFYLCASNPGLAPSNEQFFGPGTRLTVL.

The chain links TRBV7-9 to TRBJ2-7, with D possibly TRBD2 on 5 matching bases. Trimming left V 7 bases short and J 4 bases short, with 20 bases between. CDR1 SEHNR and CDR2 FQNEAQ come from the germline V gene (reference sequence). This CDR3 spans 15 amino acids. The CDR3 coding sequence is TGTGCCAGCACCGAGGTAGGACTCGGGCCATACGAGCAGTACTTC. Translation: CASTEVGLGPYEQYF.

J is TRBJ2-5 and V is TRBV28; 8 nucleotides match TRBD2. This CDR3 contains 15 residues. In germline, CDR1 is MDHEN, CDR2 SYDVKM. The V segment lost 2 bases and the J segment 5 bases; nucleotides outside the gene matches: 7. In DNA, the CDR3 is TGTGCCAGCAGTTTAGCGACGGGGGGGCGTGAGACCCAGTACTTC. Translating it yields CASSLATGGRETQYF.

A few counts support this clonotype. CDR3 in DNA: TGTGCCAGCAGGGGTTACGTGGCCACCCCGGGGTACAATGAGCAGTTCTTC. Protein: CASRGYVATPGYNEQFF. The rearrangement joins TRBV12-3 or TRBV12-4 to TRBJ2-1, with D possibly matching TRBD2 (5 bases). V lost 6 bases to trimming and J lost 4 bases, with 22 bases between them. The CDR3 spans 17 residues.

This clonotype was recorded at least ten times. This rearrangement joins TRBV19 to TRBJ1-1, with TRBD1 identical over 9 bases. This CDR3 contains 14 residues. Looked up from germline, CDR1 is LNHDA and CDR2 is SQIVND (reference sequence). The V and J ends lost 4 bases and 4 bases, in that order; junction bases with no gene match: 4. The CDR3 sequence is CASSSGTGPTEAFF. In DNA, the CDR3 is TGTGCCAGTAGTAGTGGGACAGGGCCCACTGAAGCTTTCTTT.

The chain recombines TRBV11-3 with TRBJ2-3; D is unclear. Trimming left V 9 bases short and J 0 bases short, with 19 bases between. Germline lookup yields CDR1 SGHNT and CDR2 YENEEA. The length of the CDR3 is 16 residues. The CDR3: CARPPYSSTSTDTQYF. CDR3 coding DNA: TGTGCCAGACCCCCTTACAGCTCTACTAGCACAGATACGCAGTATTTT.

The rearrangement links TRBV19 to TRBJ1-6, with no clear D. This CDR3 spans 14 amino acids. The germline V gene encodes CDR1 LNHDA and CDR2 SQIVND (reference sequence). The V end lost 3 bases, the J end lost 10 bases, and 13 bases lay between the germline ends. The CDR3 region has the DNA TGTGCCAGTAGTATCGGGCCAGCTCAGTCACCCCTCCACTTT. It is translated as CASSIGPAQSPLHF.

This clonotype was counted ten times or more. The rearrangement joins TRBV24-1 to TRBJ2-2; D unresolved. Germline loops: CDR1 KGHDR, CDR2 SFDVKD. V dropped 2 bases and J dropped 2 bases, with 11 bases sitting between them. The CDR3 is made up of 16 amino acids. CDR3 nucleotide sequence: TGTGCCACCAGTGATTCCACCCGCGCTAACACCGGGGAGCTGTTTTTT. Protein: CATSDSTRANTGELFF.

This clonotype was observed at least ten times. V and J are TRBV11-1 and TRBJ1-5, with D possibly matching TRBD1 (5 bases). This CDR3 contains 14 residues. The V and J ends lost 5 bases and 3 bases respectively, with 11 bases between them. Germline-derived CDR1 and CDR2 are SGHAT and FQDESV (reference sequence). The CDR3 loop is CASSRDGNNQPQHF. The CDR3 DNA reads as TGTGCCAGCAGCCGGGACGGGAACAATCAGCCCCAGCATTTT.

This clonotype appeared a few times. This chain links TRBV10-3 with TRBJ2-7; 11 positions match TRBD1. The CDR3 is 16 residues long. Losses at the gene ends were 10 bases for V and 1 base for J; bases not matched to a gene: 12. The V gene's germline CDR1 is ENHRY and CDR2 SYGVKD. CDR3 DNA: TGTGCCACCGACGGGCCGGACAGGGGGCATTCCTACGAGCAGTACTTC. Residues: CATDGPDRGHSYEQYF.

This clonotype was counted ten times or more. The chain joins TRBV7-8 to TRBJ1-5; 8 nucleotides agree with TRBD1. This CDR3 region has 18 residues. V shed 1 base and J 1 base; nucleotides not matched to a gene: 9. The germline gives CDR1 SGHVS, CDR2 FQNEAQ. CDR3 sequence reads: CASSLGGQAFRSNQPQHF. Written as DNA, the CDR3 is TGTGCCAGCAGCTTAGGGGGACAGGCTTTTCGCAGCAATCAGCCCCAGCATTTT.

This clonotype was detected a few times. V gene TRBV5-6 combines with J gene TRBJ2-7, with 8 bases matching TRBD2. Germline trimming cut 0 bases from V and 3 bases from J; bases unmatched to any gene: 11. Germline V gene data show CDR1 as SGHDT and CDR2 as YYEEEE. There are 17 residues in the CDR3. The CDR3 reads CASSLARGGARYYEQYF. CDR3 coding DNA: TGTGCCAGCAGCTTGGCCCGGGGGGGTGCAAGGTACTACGAGCAGTACTTC.

The V gene is TRBV30, the J gene TRBJ2-7; D is perhaps TRBD2 (6 bases). Trimming shortened V by 3 bases and J by 0 bases, and 9 bases separated the two germline ends. This CDR3 is built from 13 residues. Germline CDR1 and CDR2: GTSNPN and SVGIG (reference sequence). CDR3 in amino acids: CAWRQRASYEQYF. The CDR3 nucleotides are TGTGCCTGGAGGCAGCGGGCCTCCTACGAGCAGTACTTC.

Of note for this clonotype: This may stem from a read error, because a much larger clone lies one nucleotide away. The chain combines TRBV7-8 with TRBJ2-3, with TRBD1 identical over 8 bases. The CDR3 contains 17 residues. Germline-derived CDR1 and CDR2 are SGHVS and FQNEAQ. The CDR3 protein is CASSPAGTGFSTDTKYF. The CDR3 DNA follows: TGTGCCAGCAGCCCTGCCGGGACAGGCTTCAGCACAGATACGAAGTATTTT.

This clonotype was recorded at least ten times. The chain couples TRBV7-6 to TRBJ2-7; TRBD1 might be the D (6 bases). The ends were cut back, 1 base at V and 6 bases at J, with 13 bases in the middle. Per germline, CDR1 SGHVS and CDR2 FNYEAQ. This CDR3 comprises 14 residues. The CDR3 is CASSLVTGSGEQYF. The CDR3 region has the DNA TGTGCCAGCAGCTTAGTGACAGGATCGGGCGAGCAGTACTTC.

The V gene is TRBV15, the J gene TRBJ2-3; D assignment may be TRBD1 or TRBD2 (6 bases each). V was trimmed by 0 bases and J by 0 bases, leaving 16 bases between them. Looked up from germline, CDR1 is LNHNV and CDR2 is YYDKDF (reference sequence). This CDR3 contains 18 residues. The CDR3 sequence is CATSRERGGKLSTDTQYF. Here the CDR3 DNA reads TGTGCCACCAGCAGAGAACGAGGGGGGAAGCTTAGCACAGATACGCAGTATTTT.

This clonotype turned up a few times. CDR3 in DNA: TGTGCCAGCAGTTTTGGACCTACTCGCACAGATACGCAGTATTTT. Translating gives CASSFGPTRTDTQYF. J is TRBJ2-3 and V is TRBV27; D gene uncertain. The germline V and J ends were trimmed by 3 bases and 1 base, with 11 bases remaining between them. The CDR3 is made up of 15 amino acids. Germline values: CDR1 MNHEY, CDR2 SMNVEV (reference sequence).

V is TRBV27 and J is TRBJ2-2, with D tentatively TRBD2 (5 bases). Germline V lookup: CDR1 MNHEY, CDR2 SMNVEV (reference sequence). The CDR3 loop spans 15 amino acids. V was pared by 7 bases and J by 1 base, with 13 bases between. Here the CDR3 DNA reads TGTGCCAGCATTAGGAGCGGAGGGAACACCGGGGAGCTGTTTTTT. Translated: CASIRSGGNTGELFF.

The chain recombines TRBV10-3 with TRBJ2-7, with D perhaps given as TRBD1 or TRBD2 (5 bases each). The V end was cut by 10 bases, the J end by 8 bases, with 15 bases between. Looked up from germline, CDR1 is ENHRY and CDR2 is SYGVKD. The CDR3 loop spans 11 amino acids. CDR3 in DNA: TGTGCCACCGGAGAGGGGCCCCAGCAGTACTTC. Protein product: CATGEGPQQYF.

This clonotype was seen a few times. The gene calls are TRBV7-9 and TRBJ2-1, with 8 nucleotides matching TRBD2. Germline CDR1 is SEHNR and CDR2 is FQNEAQ (reference sequence). V was pared by 5 bases and J by 2 bases, with 8 bases of the junction left unmatched. This CDR3 comprises 16 residues. The CDR3 here is CASSPTAGGTYNEQFF. The CDR3 DNA reads as TGTGCCAGCAGCCCTACCGCGGGGGGCACCTACAATGAGCAGTTCTTC.

The chain joins TRBV24-1 to TRBJ2-3; a weak D match, TRBD1 (6 bases). Trimming took 1 base from V and 2 from J, leaving 9 bases between them. CDR3 length: 15 residues. The germline CDR1 and CDR2 sequences are KGHDR and SFDVKD. The chain's CDR3 is CATSDFSGDTDTQYF. CDR3 in DNA: TGTGCCACCAGTGATTTCTCAGGGGACACAGATACGCAGTATTTT.